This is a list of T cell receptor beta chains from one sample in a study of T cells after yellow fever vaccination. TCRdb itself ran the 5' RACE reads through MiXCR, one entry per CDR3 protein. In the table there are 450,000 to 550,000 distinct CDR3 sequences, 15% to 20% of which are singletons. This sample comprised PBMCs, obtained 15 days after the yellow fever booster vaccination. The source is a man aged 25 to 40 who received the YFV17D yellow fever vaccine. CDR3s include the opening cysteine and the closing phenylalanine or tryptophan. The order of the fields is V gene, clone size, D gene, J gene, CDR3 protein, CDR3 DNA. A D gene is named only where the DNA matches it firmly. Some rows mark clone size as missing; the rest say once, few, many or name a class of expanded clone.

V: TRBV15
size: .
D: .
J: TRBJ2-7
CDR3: CATSRDRSGASYEQYF
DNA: TGTGCCACCAGCAGAGATCGGTCGGGAGCGTCCTACGAGCAGTACTTC

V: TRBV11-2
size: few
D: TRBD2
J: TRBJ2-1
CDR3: CASSLTGLAGEQFF
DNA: TGTGCCAGCAGCTTAACGGGACTAGCAGGCGAGCAGTTCTTC

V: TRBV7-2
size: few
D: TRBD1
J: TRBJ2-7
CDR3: CASSRDRGWEQYF
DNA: TGTGCCAGCAGCAGGGACAGGGGTTGGGAGCAGTACTTC

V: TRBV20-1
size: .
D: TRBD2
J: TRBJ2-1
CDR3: CSARDLRGLAGGDEQFF
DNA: TGCAGTGCTAGAGATCTCAGAGGACTAGCGGGAGGCGATGAGCAGTTCTTC

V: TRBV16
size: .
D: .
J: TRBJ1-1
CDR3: CASSQRATGRVTEAFF
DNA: TGTGCCAGCAGCCAACGCGCTACAGGGAGAGTCACTGAAGCTTTCTTT

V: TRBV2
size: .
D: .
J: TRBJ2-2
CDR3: CASSVHATGELFF
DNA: TGTGCCAGCAGTGTGCATGCCACCGGGGAGCTGTTTTTT

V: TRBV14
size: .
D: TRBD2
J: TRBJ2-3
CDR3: CASSQAPSGRADTQYF
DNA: TGTGCCAGCAGCCAAGCTCCTAGCGGGAGGGCAGATACGCAGTATTTT

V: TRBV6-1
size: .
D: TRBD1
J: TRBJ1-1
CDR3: CASRFYDRGGTEAFF
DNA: TGTGCCAGCAGATTCTATGACAGGGGTGGAACTGAAGCTTTCTTT

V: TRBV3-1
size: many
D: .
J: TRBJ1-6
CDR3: CASSHGQNNSPLHF
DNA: TGTGCCAGCAGCCACGGACAGAATAATTCACCCCTCCACTTT

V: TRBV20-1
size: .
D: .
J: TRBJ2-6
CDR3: CSASAGSISGANVLTF
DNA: TGCAGTGCTAGCGCAGGCAGTATCTCTGGGGCCAACGTCCTGACTTTC